This T cell receptor beta chain derives from a study of T cells in Graves' hyperthyroidism and ophthalmopathy. What was amplified from RNA transcripts were TCR beta CDR3 regions. HTBI primers drove first-round RT-PCR of the TCR CDR3. Each CDR3 protein gets one entry after TCRdb re-called the multiplex PCR reads with MiXCR. The sample lists some 570,000 distinct CDR3 sequences; approximately 17% were seen once. CDR1 is SGHRS and CDR2 is YFSETQ in the germline V gene. The CDR3 covers 18 residues. This clonotype was recorded only once. Sequence at one end of the junction differs from germline and may be a read error. This sample holds PBMCs from less than 11 ml fresh peripheral blood.

The chain has TRBV5-1 and TRBJ2-3, with 13 bases lining up with TRBD2. The receptor comes from a woman aged 18-29 years with Graves' ophthalmopathy. The sample taken for sequencing was blood. CDR3 sequence reads: CASSATGTSGNSRGTQYF. CDR3 bases: TGTGCCAGCAGCGCGACCGGGACTAGCGGGAACTCACGGGGTACGCAGTATTTT.